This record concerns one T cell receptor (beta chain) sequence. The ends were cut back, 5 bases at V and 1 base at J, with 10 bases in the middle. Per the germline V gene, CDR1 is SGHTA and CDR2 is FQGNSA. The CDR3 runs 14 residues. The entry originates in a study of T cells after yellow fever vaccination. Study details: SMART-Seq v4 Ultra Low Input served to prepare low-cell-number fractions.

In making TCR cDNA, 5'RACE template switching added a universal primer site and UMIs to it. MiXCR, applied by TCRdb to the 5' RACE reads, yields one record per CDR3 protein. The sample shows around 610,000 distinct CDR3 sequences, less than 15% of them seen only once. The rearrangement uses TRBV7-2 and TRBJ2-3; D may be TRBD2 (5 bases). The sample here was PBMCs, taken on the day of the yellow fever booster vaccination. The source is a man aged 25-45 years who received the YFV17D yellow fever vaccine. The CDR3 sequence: CASSPSSRTDTQYF. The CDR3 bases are TGTGCCAGCAGCCCTTCTAGCCGCACAGATACGCAGTATTTT.